The entry below describes one T cell receptor beta chain. Its target is unknown. Germline CDR1 reads SGHKS; CDR2 reads YYEKEE (reference sequence). With 0 bases removed from V and 3 bases from J, the gap between germline ends came to 9 bases. The CDR3 length is 14 residues. One entry per CDR3 protein results from TCRdb running MiXCR on the 5' RACE reads. The sample has around 250,000 distinct CDR3 sequences, about 5.2% seen once. This entry belongs to a study of T cells after yellow fever vaccination. Study-wide results and caveats: The study re-detected most primary-vaccination clones after the booster (about 96% CD4, 88% CD8).

The material was CD4+ T cells sorted from PBMCs, obtained on the day of the yellow fever booster vaccination. The origin of this receptor is a man between 18 and 29 years old who received the YFV17D yellow fever vaccine. This chain joins TRBV5-5 and TRBJ2-5, with D perhaps matching TRBD1 or TRBD2 (5 bases each). CDR3 amino acids: CASSLEWGKETQYF. The CDR3 DNA sequence: TGTGCCAGCAGCTTGGAGTGGGGGAAAGAGACCCAGTACTTC. Drawing the rest from reference TRBV5-5 and TRBJ2-5, the complete variable domain is DAGVTQSPTHLIKTRGQQVTLRCSPISGHKSVSWYQQVLGQGPQFIFQYYEKEERGRGNFPDRFSARQFPNYSSELNVNALLLGDSALYLCASSLEWGKETQYFGPGTRLLVL.